What follows are 7 T cell receptor beta chains derived from one specimen sequenced in a study of breast tumors, draining lymph nodes, adjacent tissues. TCRdb independently ran MiXCR on the multiplex PCR reads; one entry per CDR3 protein. The sample holds approximately 150,000 distinct CDR3 sequences, around 33% seen once. Axillary draining lymph nodes of breast cancer patients supplied the node samples. Material for sequencing was axillary lymph node tissue. The receptors originated from a female donor with breast cancer. Some clones in this sample may be carry-over from other donors' samples.

Ten or more counts support this clonotype. The V call is TRBV4-1, the J call TRBJ2-2; TRBD2 matches 7 bases. The V gene's germline CDR1 is MGHRA and CDR2 YSYEKL. This CDR3 has 17 amino acids. J gave up 5 bases and V 3 bases, and 12 bases lay outside the gene matches. CDR3 bases: TGCGCCAGCAGCCAGCCTGGGGACCGCGGGGGTACCGGGGAGCTGTTTTTT. It yields the protein CASSQPGDRGGTGELFF.

This clonotype has just one count. The conserved final phenylalanine or tryptophan is absent from the CDR3, which likely points to a read error. In DNA, the CDR3 is TGTGCCACCAGCAGAGCGAGGCAGTCTTACGAGCAGTACTGT. It specifies CATSRARQSYEQYC. The chain uses TRBV15 and TRBJ2-7; D is undetermined. The CDR3 loop spans 14 amino acids. CDR1 is LNHNV, CDR2 YYDKDF, per germline (reference sequence). V dropped 1 base and J dropped 4 bases, with 11 bases sitting between them.

There are many counts of this clonotype. The chain carries TRBV7-3 and TRBJ2-2; D is undetermined. CDR3 length: 16 amino acids. The V end was cut by 2 bases, the J end by 1 base, with 11 bases between. Germline V gives CDR1 SGHTA, CDR2 FQGTGA. CDR3 in DNA: TGTGCCAGCAGCTTACCCATAGGGATGAACACCGGGGAGCTGTTTTTT. As protein: CASSLPIGMNTGELFF.

As to this clonotype: This may stem from a read error, because a much larger clone lies one nucleotide away. CDR3 region: CASSLERGASDTQYF. CDR3 nucleotides: TGCGCCAGCAGCTTGGAGCGGGGGGCAAGCGATACGCAGTATTTT. The rearrangement uses TRBV5-1 and TRBJ2-3; 9 positions agree with TRBD2. V was clipped by 0 bases and J by 6 bases; unmatched bases: 5. The V gene's germline CDR1 is SGHRS and CDR2 YFSETQ. The CDR3 is 15 amino acids.

This clonotype has ten or more counts. The J gene is TRBJ2-1, the V gene TRBV7-6, with 10 bases aligning to TRBD2. Germline V gene sequence: CDR1 SGHVS, CDR2 FNYEAQ. V shed 7 bases, J shed 8 bases, and the junction held 14 bases outside the gene matches. CDR3 size: 16 residues. The DNA of the CDR3 is TGTGCCAGCACCCTCGCAGCCGGGACTAGCGTCCATGAGCAGTTCTTC. This codes for CASTLAAGTSVHEQFF.

In this sample, this clonotype turned up many times. The chain links TRBV11-2 to TRBJ2-1; no clear D. Germline V lookup: CDR1 SGHAT, CDR2 FQNNGV. Deletions cut 0 bases from V and 5 bases from J, with 11 bases between. This CDR3 has 15 residues. The CDR3 DNA sequence: TGTGCCAGCAGCTTAGACCACGCGGTAAACAATGAGCAGTTCTTC. Amino acid sequence: CASSLDHAVNNEQFF. The whole variable domain, filled in from reference TRBV11-2 and TRBJ2-1, reads EAGVAQSPRYKIIEKRQSVAFWCNPISGHATLYWYQQILGQGPKLLIQFQNNGVVDDSQLPKDRFSAERLKGVDSTLKIQPAKLEDSAVYLCASSLDHAVNNEQFFGPGTRLTVL.

Note on this clonotype: A single base separates this from a much larger clone, so it may be a read error. No conserved phenylalanine or tryptophan is present at the end of the CDR3, so a read error is the likely explanation. The chain employs TRBV11-2 and TRBJ2-7, with 9 bases matching TRBD1. Germline lookup yields CDR1 SGHAT and CDR2 FQNNGV. The CDR3 is 14 residues long. Losses at the gene ends were 2 bases for V and 6 bases for J; bases not matched to a gene: 5. CDR3 region: CASSLRTGDGEQYL. DNA for the CDR3: TGTGCCAGCAGCTTACGGACAGGGGATGGCGAGCAGTACCTC.